The next 32 T cell receptor beta chains were all read from a single sample in a study of regulatory T cells in long-lasting Graves disease. The time point: persistent/refractory GD, antithyroid drugs over 5 years with positive TRAb. Researchers made the TCR library from RNA that was extracted from PBMCs. Through Arm-PCR of CDR3 regions and iRepertoire HTBI primers, TCR beta libraries were built. TCRdb re-derived calls from the multiplex PCR reads in MiXCR, one entry per CDR3 protein. Counted here are a few hundred thousand distinct CDR3 sequences, approximately 21% occurring once; the ten biggest clones make up less than 9%. This specimen was peripheral blood mononuclear cells (PBMCs), taken when the disease was refractory, from a patient treated with antithyroid drugs. The source is a female donor with Graves disease.

The chain recombines TRBV29-1 with TRBJ2-4, with D hard to call. The CDR3 has 14 amino acids. Germline V gene data show CDR1 as SQVTM and CDR2 as ANQGSEA. V gave up 4 bases and J gave up 0 bases, with 10 bases separating them. The CDR3 DNA sequence: TGCAGCGTTGCAGAGGCCCTAGCCAAAAACATTCAGTACTTC. This codes for CSVAEALAKNIQYF.

This clonotype was picked up many times. The J gene is TRBJ2-6, the V gene TRBV6-1; D is uncertain. From germline, CDR1 is MNHNS and CDR2 SASEGT. The germline V and J ends were trimmed by 3 bases and 0 bases, with 9 bases remaining between them. The CDR3 runs 16 residues. Here the CDR3 reads CASSDPTRSGANVLTF. CDR3 DNA sequence: TGTGCCAGCAGTGACCCCACCCGCTCTGGGGCCAACGTCCTGACTTTC.

The V call is TRBV20-1, the J call TRBJ2-7; no clear D gene. V lost 3 bases and J 5 bases, leaving 14 bases between the germline ends. CDR1 DFQATT and CDR2 SNEGSKA come from the germline V gene (reference sequence). The CDR3 runs 13 residues. CDR3 nucleotides: TGCAGTGCTAGCCCTACTATGGACCACGAGCAGTACTTC. This gives the protein CSASPTMDHEQYF.

This clonotype occurred many times. The gene calls are TRBV9 and TRBJ2-7; possible D gene TRBD1, 5 bases. The germline V gene encodes CDR1 SGDLS and CDR2 YYNGEE. Trimming shortened V by 0 bases and J by 1 base, and 8 bases separated the two germline ends. The CDR3 extends over 14 amino acids. CDR3 protein: CASSVDRKSYEQYF. The DNA of the CDR3 is TGTGCCAGCAGCGTAGACAGGAAATCCTACGAGCAGTACTTC. Full variable domain (remainder filled in from reference TRBV9 and TRBJ2-7): DSGVTQTPKHLITATGQRVTLRCSPRSGDLSVYWYQQSLDQGLQFLIQYYNGEERAKGNILERFSAQQFPDLHSELNLSSLELGDSALYFCASSVDRKSYEQYFGPGTRLTVT.

This clonotype was seen ten or more times. The chain is built from TRBV7-9 and TRBJ1-1, with D possibly TRBD1 on 5 matching bases. From germline, CDR1 is SEHNR and CDR2 FQNEAQ (reference sequence). Trimming removed 5 bases at V and 4 bases at J, with 14 bases between. The CDR3 consists of 14 residues. The CDR3 loop reads CASSTNQGGTEAFF. Written as DNA, the CDR3 is TGTGCCAGCAGCACCAACCAGGGAGGCACTGAAGCTTTCTTT.

V and J are TRBV24-1 and TRBJ2-5, with 9 bases fitting TRBD2. The CDR3 is 16 residues long. Germline V gene data show CDR1 as KGHDR and CDR2 as SFDVKD. Trimming took 4 bases from V and 7 from J; bases not matched to a gene: 12. CDR3 region: CATSDGPAGGEGTQYF. The DNA for the CDR3 is TGTGCCACCAGTGACGGGCCAGCGGGGGGTGAGGGGACCCAGTACTTC.

J is TRBJ2-2 and V is TRBV7-9; TRBD2 might be the D (6 bases). Germline V gene sequence: CDR1 SEHNR, CDR2 FQNEAQ (reference sequence). Trimming stripped 1 base from V and 5 bases from J, with 17 bases between. The CDR3 loop spans 17 amino acids. CDR3 sequence: CASSLGPSGVATGELFF. CDR3 coding DNA: TGTGCCAGCAGCTTAGGGCCATCGGGGGTTGCAACCGGGGAGCTGTTTTTT.

This chain uses TRBV28 with TRBJ2-5, with D tentatively TRBD2 (5 bases). The length of the CDR3 is 15 residues. V gave up 6 bases and J gave up 1 base, with 15 bases separating them. Germline V gives CDR1 MDHEN, CDR2 SYDVKM. CDR3 nucleotides: TGTGCCAGCAGCCTGGCGAGCGGCGCCCAAGAGACCCAGTACTTC. Translation gives CASSLASGAQETQYF.

This clonotype was seen at least ten times. The chain carries TRBV6-5 and TRBJ2-7; 14 bases are a match to TRBD2. Germline trimming cut 2 bases from V and 4 bases from J; bases unmatched to any gene: 7. Germline CDR1 MNHEY, CDR2 SVGAGI. The CDR3 is 17 residues long. In DNA, the CDR3 is TGTGCCAGCAGTTACGCATACGGGACTAGCGGGAGATACGAGCAGTACTTC. This codes for CASSYAYGTSGRYEQYF.

This clonotype was counted at least ten times. V and J are TRBV2 and TRBJ1-6; D not resolved. V lost 5 bases and J 7 bases, leaving 15 bases between the germline ends. This CDR3 contains 15 residues. Germline lookup yields CDR1 SNHLY and CDR2 FYNNEI. The CDR3 DNA follows: TGTGCCAGCAGTTCTACCGACGCCGGCAATTCACCCCTCCACTTT. Translation gives CASSSTDAGNSPLHF.

In its sample, this clonotype was seen many times. This chain uses TRBV20-1 with TRBJ1-1; 7 bases fit TRBD1. CDR3 length equals 14 residues. The V gene end was trimmed by 0 bases and the J gene end by 3 bases; junction bases not matched to a gene: 4. In germline, CDR1 is DFQATT, CDR2 SNEGSKA (reference sequence). CDR3 region: CSARDRRGHTEAFF. Here the CDR3 DNA reads TGCAGTGCTAGAGATAGGAGGGGGCACACTGAAGCTTTCTTT.

The chain couples TRBV9 to TRBJ2-2; 10 bases map to TRBD2. This CDR3 comprises 15 residues. The ends lost 5 bases at V and 6 bases at J; junction bases unmatched: 7. Germline CDR1 SGDLS, CDR2 YYNGEE. The DNA for the CDR3 is TGTGCCAGCAGTGAGCGGGGGGGCCTCTCCGGGGAGCTGTTTTTT. This encodes CASSERGGLSGELFF.

This clonotype was counted between two and nine times. The V and J genes are TRBV7-2 and TRBJ1-5; TRBD1 matches 8 bases. The V gene end was trimmed by 5 bases and the J gene end by 4 bases; junction bases not matched to a gene: 7. CDR1 and CDR2 from the germline V gene are SGHTA and FQGNSA. CDR3 length: 15 amino acids. CDR3 region: CASSAQRQGNQPQHF. Here the CDR3 DNA reads TGTGCCAGCAGCGCCCAAAGACAGGGGAATCAGCCCCAGCATTTT. The whole variable domain, remainder taken from reference TRBV7-2 and TRBJ1-5, is GAGVSQSPSNKVTEKGKDVELRCDPISGHTALYWYRQSLGQGLEFLIYFQGNSAPDKSGLPSDRFSAERTGGSVSTLTIQRTQQEDSAVYLCASSAQRQGNQPQHFGDGTRLSIL.

This clonotype was found a few times. The chain carries TRBV10-3 and TRBJ1-2, with D unresolved. This CDR3 spans 16 amino acids. The V gene lost 1 base and the J gene lost 0 bases, with 12 bases spanning the gap. Germline lookup yields CDR1 ENHRY and CDR2 SYGVKD. The CDR3 DNA sequence: TGTGCCATCAGTGAGTTGTGGCGGGAAGCTAACTATGGCTACACCTTC. The encoded protein is CAISELWREANYGYTF.

This clonotype has at least ten counts. The CDR3 nucleotides are TGTGCCAGCAGGCCCTCCATGAACACTGAAGCTTTCTTT. Its translation: CASRPSMNTEAFF. The chain has TRBV28 and TRBJ1-1; D ambiguous. V shed 6 bases and J shed 0 bases, with 8 bases lying between them. CDR1 MDHEN and CDR2 SYDVKM come from the germline V gene. The length of the CDR3 is 13 residues. Variable domain in full (rest from reference TRBV28 and TRBJ1-1): DVKVTQSSRYLVKRTGEKVFLECVQDMDHENMFWYRQDPGLGLRLIYFSYDVKMKEKGDIPEGYSVSREKKERFSLILESASTNQTSMYLCASRPSMNTEAFFGQGTRLTVV.

A few counts support this clonotype. This rearrangement joins TRBV29-1 to TRBJ1-2; D uncertain. V was shortened by 4 bases and J by 1 base, with 10 bases between the two germline ends. This CDR3 has 13 residues. Germline CDR1 reads SQVTM; CDR2 reads ANQGSEA. CDR3 DNA sequence: TGCAGCGTTGCGGTTCCGGATAACTATGGCTACACCTTC. Encoded protein: CSVAVPDNYGYTF.

As for this clonotype: A read error is possible here, since a much larger clone lies one base away. The chain is built from TRBV6-2 or TRBV6-3 and TRBJ1-4; 8 positions match TRBD1. The CDR3 covers 14 residues. Germline V gene sequence: CDR1 MNHEY, CDR2 SVGEGT. The J segment lost 7 bases and the V segment lost 4 bases, leaving 5 bases of the junction unmatched. CDR3 protein: CASSFGQGSEKLFF. The CDR3 DNA follows: TGTGCCAGCAGTTTCGGACAGGGTTCTGAAAAACTGTTTTTT.

The chain recombines TRBV27 with TRBJ2-7; D unclear. The CDR3 length is 13 residues. CDR1 and CDR2 (germline): MNHEY, SMNVEV (reference sequence). The V and J ends lost 2 bases and 4 bases respectively, with 9 bases between them. The CDR3 DNA reads TGTGCCAGCAGTTTAAGACACAAATACGAGCAGTACTTC. Protein sequence: CASSLRHKYEQYF.

This clonotype has a single count. V is TRBV4-2 and J is TRBJ2-2; tentatively, D is TRBD1 or TRBD2 (5 bases each). The germline V gene has CDR1 LGHNA and CDR2 YNFKEQ. The CDR3 loop spans 15 amino acids. The V end lost 0 bases, the J end lost 6 bases, and 11 bases lay between the germline ends. This CDR3 is CASSQDLGVAGELFF. DNA of the CDR3: TGTGCCAGCAGCCAAGATTTGGGGGTTGCCGGGGAGCTGTTTTTT.

The V and J genes are TRBV6-2 or TRBV6-3 and TRBJ2-5; no clear D gene. Germline V CDR1 and CDR2: MNHEY, SVGEGT. Trimming took 6 bases from V and 5 from J, leaving 19 bases between them. This CDR3 comprises 15 residues. CDR3 in DNA: TGTGCCAGCAGAATCCCTGGGAATCCCCCGGAGACCCAGTACTTC. Protein product: CASRIPGNPPETQYF.

This clonotype was counted at least ten times. The chain links TRBV28 to TRBJ2-5; 9 bases line up with TRBD2. The CDR3 sequence is 14 residues long. The germline gives CDR1 MDHEN, CDR2 SYDVKM. Trimming cost V 6 bases and J 5 bases; bases outside gene matches: 7. CDR3 loop: CASSDSGGRETQYF. CDR3 DNA sequence: TGTGCCAGCAGCGATAGCGGGGGAAGGGAGACCCAGTACTTC.

This chain connects TRBV19 to TRBJ1-1, with TRBD1 matching over 7 bases. Germline loops: CDR1 LNHDA, CDR2 SQIVND (reference sequence). CDR3 size: 15 residues. The V gene end was trimmed by 7 bases and the J gene end by 3 bases; junction bases not matched to a gene: 11. The CDR3 region is CASTLKNRGHTEAFF. CDR3 nucleotide sequence: TGTGCCAGTACCCTTAAGAACAGGGGCCACACTGAAGCTTTCTTT.

In its sample, this clonotype was seen many times. The chain recombines TRBV27 with TRBJ1-1; 8 bases are a match to TRBD1. This CDR3 region has 13 residues. The ends lost 5 bases at V and 1 base at J; junction bases unmatched: 0. The germline V gene has CDR1 MNHEY and CDR2 SMNVEV (reference sequence). The CDR3 DNA follows: TGTGCCAGCAGTCAGGGGGCGAACACTGAAGCTTTCTTT. This encodes CASSQGANTEAFF.

The chain employs TRBV4-1 and TRBJ2-2, with D possibly being TRBD2 (7 bases). V was pared by 2 bases and J by 6 bases, with 13 bases between. This CDR3 is 15 amino acids long. Germline CDR1 and CDR2: MGHRA and YSYEKL. The CDR3: CASSQRGGIAGELFF. In DNA, the CDR3 is TGCGCCAGCAGCCAAAGGGGGGGAATCGCCGGGGAGCTGTTTTTT.

This clonotype was recorded many times. The V call is TRBV20-1, the J call TRBJ2-7; 11 bases are shared with TRBD1. Germline V gene data show CDR1 as DFQATT and CDR2 as SNEGSKA (reference sequence). The V segment lost 0 bases and the J segment 4 bases; nucleotides outside the gene matches: 5. This CDR3 has 15 residues. The CDR3 DNA is TGCAGTGCTAGAGACCGGACAGGGGGCTCGTACGAGCAGTACTTC. Protein: CSARDRTGGSYEQYF.

This clonotype was seen ten or more times. The rearrangement joins TRBV7-2 to TRBJ1-1; TRBD1 matches 9 bases. This CDR3 comprises 13 residues. The V gene's germline CDR1 is SGHTA and CDR2 FQGNSA. V was clipped by 3 bases and J by 7 bases; unmatched bases: 3. The CDR3 sequence: CASSLDRGGEAFF. CDR3 nucleotide sequence: TGTGCCAGCAGCTTGGACAGGGGAGGTGAAGCTTTCTTT.

Comment on this clonotype: Compared with germline, one end of the junction differs, possibly owing to a read error. The rearrangement uses TRBV12-3 or TRBV12-4 and TRBJ1-2; D ambiguous. The CDR3 sequence is 11 residues long. CDR3 loop: CASSLNGGHTF. The CDR3 DNA sequence: TGTGCCAGCAGTTTAAACGGTGGCCACACCTTC.

This clonotype was observed many times. The chain carries TRBV3-1 and TRBJ1-4, with TRBD1 identical over 8 bases. Per germline, CDR1 LGHDT and CDR2 YNNKEL (reference sequence). The V gene end was trimmed by 1 base and the J gene end by 6 bases; junction bases not matched to a gene: 4. The CDR3 is made up of 15 amino acids. The CDR3 DNA reads TGTGCCAGCAGCCAAGGTACGGGACAGGATGAAAAACTGTTTTTT. Amino acid sequence: CASSQGTGQDEKLFF.

This clonotype was counted a few times. The V call is TRBV20-1, the J call TRBJ2-7; D uncertain. The CDR3 has 14 residues. V lost 6 bases, J lost 0 bases, and 15 bases lay in between. CDR1 and CDR2 (germline): DFQATT, SNEGSKA (reference sequence). The CDR3 DNA reads as TGCAGTGCCACCTCTCCGGTTAGCTCCTACGAGCAGTACTTC. It translates to CSATSPVSSYEQYF.

A few counts support this clonotype. This rearrangement joins TRBV19 to TRBJ2-4; 9 bases line up with TRBD1. This CDR3 region has 13 residues. Unmatched junction bases numbered 4, after V lost 5 bases and J lost 8 bases. The germline V gene has CDR1 LNHDA and CDR2 SQIVND (reference sequence). The CDR3 nucleotides read TGTGCCAGTAGTCTCCGGACAGGGGACATTCAGTACTTC. Translation: CASSLRTGDIQYF.

The genes are TRBV11-2 and TRBJ1-2; D gene unclear. Germline CDR1 and CDR2: SGHAT and FQNNGV. Trimming removed 3 bases from V and 4 bases from J, with 24 bases in between. This CDR3 contains 18 residues. CDR3 bases: TGTGCCAGCAGCTTGCTCAGGACCCCCAATGCCCGGAGCTATGGCTACACCTTC. This encodes CASSLLRTPNARSYGYTF.

The J gene is TRBJ2-7, the V gene TRBV19; 9 nucleotides line up with TRBD1. This CDR3 spans 15 amino acids. Per germline, CDR1 LNHDA and CDR2 SQIVND (reference sequence). With 4 bases clipped from V and 2 bases from J, the junction kept 6 bases outside the gene matches. Here the CDR3 reads CASSNPRQGAYEQYF. DNA of the CDR3: TGTGCCAGTAGTAACCCTCGACAGGGGGCCTACGAGCAGTACTTC.